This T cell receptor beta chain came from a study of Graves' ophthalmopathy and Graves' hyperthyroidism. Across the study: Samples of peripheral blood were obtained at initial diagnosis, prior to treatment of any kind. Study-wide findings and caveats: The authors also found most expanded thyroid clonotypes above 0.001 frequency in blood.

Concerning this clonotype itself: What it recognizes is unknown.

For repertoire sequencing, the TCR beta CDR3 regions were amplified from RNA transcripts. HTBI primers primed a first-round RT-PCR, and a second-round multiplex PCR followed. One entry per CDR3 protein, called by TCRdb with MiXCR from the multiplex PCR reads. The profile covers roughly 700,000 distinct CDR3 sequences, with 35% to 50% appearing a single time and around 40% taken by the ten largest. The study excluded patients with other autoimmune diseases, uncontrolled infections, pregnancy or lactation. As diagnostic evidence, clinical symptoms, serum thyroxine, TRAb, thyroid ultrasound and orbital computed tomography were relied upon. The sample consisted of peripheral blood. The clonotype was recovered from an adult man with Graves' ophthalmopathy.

DNA of the CDR3: TGTGCCGCAAGCATTAGGGGCGGCGAGCAGTACTTC. Its translation is CAASIRGGEQYF. The chain uses TRBV3-1 and TRBJ2-7; tentatively, D is TRBD1 (5 bases). V was cut by 11 bases and J by 6 bases, with 17 bases left in between. This CDR3 has 12 residues. The germline V gene encodes CDR1 LGHDT and CDR2 YNNKEL (reference sequence).